This is a list of T cell receptor beta chains from one sample in a study of cytomegalovirus exposure and HLA in healthy donors. Clones were sequenced by immunoSEQ multiplex PCR, and TCRdb holds only the in-frame ones, with some missing. This sample yields roughly 250,000 clones, of which around 80% are seen a single time; about 0.3% belongs to the top ten. The sample taken for sequencing was PBMCs. Receptors originate from a girl aged 2-10 years in good health and CMV-seronegative. Each CDR3 is given with its conserved first and last residue. A D gene is named only where the DNA matches it firmly. Size is omitted from some rows. Given values are once, few, many or a class for expanded clones.

CDR3nt	CDR3aa	d_gene	v_gene	j_gene	abundance
TGTGCCAGCAGTGAAAATATAGCGGGAGCAGATACGCAGTATTTT	CASSENIAGADTQYF	TRBD2	TRBV6-1	TRBJ2-3	few
TGTGCCAGCAGTTTAAGTCAACGCGGGGATGGCTACACCTTC	CASSLSQRGDGYTF	.	TRBV28	TRBJ1-2	.
TGTGCCAGTAGAACCGGGGGGGCGGCGGATGGCTACACCTTC	CASRTGGAADGYTF	.	TRBV19	TRBJ1-2	.
TGTGCCAGCAGCGTATCAGGGGGTAAGGAAAAACTGTTTTTT	CASSVSGGKEKLFF	TRBD1	TRBV9	TRBJ1-4	.
TGTGCCATCAGTGAGACGGGAAAAACAGATACGCAGTATTTT	CAISETGKTDTQYF	.	TRBV10-3	TRBJ2-3	.
TGTGCCAGCAGCTTTGCAGGCAGCCAAGAGACCCAGTACTTC	CASSFAGSQETQYF	.	TRBV11-2	TRBJ2-5	.
TGTGCCAGCAGCTTATGGGACAGGGGTCTCGGTTTCTACGAGCAGTACTTC	CASSLWDRGLGFYEQYF	TRBD1	TRBV7-9	TRBJ2-7	once
TGCGCCAGCAGCCGCGCGGGCGCGTCCTCTAACTATGGCTACACCTTC	CASSRAGASSNYGYTF	.	TRBV4-1	TRBJ1-2	.
TGTGCCATCAGACCCTCTACAGGGGAATCCCAAAACGGGCAGTACTTC	CAIRPSTGESQNGQYF	TRBD1	TRBV10-3	TRBJ2-7	once
TGTGCCAGCAGCTTAGCCTCGTCAGGCCTCTCTGGGGCCAACGTCCTGACTTTC	CASSLASSGLSGANVLTF	.	TRBV7-6	TRBJ2-6	.
TGCAGCGTTGTAGGTTCTAGGCGGTCTACTGAAGCTTTCTTT	CSVVGSRRSTEAFF	.	TRBV29-1	TRBJ1-1	.
TGTGCCAGCAGCTCGGAGGGACAGGGGAAAAAACTGTTTTTT	CASSSEGQGKKLFF	TRBD1	TRBV6-5	TRBJ1-4	.
TGCGCCAGCAGTCCCTATGTTTCGGGCGAGCAGTACTTC	CASSPYVSGEQYF	.	TRBV23-1	TRBJ2-7	.
TGTGCCAGCAGCTCCCTAGCGGCCAAGAACACCGGGGAGCTGTTTTTT	CASSSLAAKNTGELFF	TRBD2	TRBV5-4	TRBJ2-2	.
TGTGCTAGTGGCTGGACTAGCGGGGCCAACACCGGGGAGCTGTTTTTT	CASGWTSGANTGELFF	TRBD2	TRBV12-5	TRBJ2-2	.
TGTGCCAGCAGCTTGGGAGCGGGGGTACCAGATACGCAGTATTTT	CASSLGAGVPDTQYF	TRBD2	TRBV7-3	TRBJ2-3	.
TGCGCCAGCAGAGGGGGGAACACTGAAGCTTTCTTT	CASRGGNTEAFF	.	TRBV5-1	TRBJ1-1	once
TGTGCCAGCAGTTACTCACGGACAGGGGGACAAGAGACCCAGTACTTC	CASSYSRTGGQETQYF	TRBD1	TRBV6-5	TRBJ2-5	.
TGTGCCAGCACGGTCTCCGGGGAACCCTACAATGAGCAGTTCTTC	CASTVSGEPYNEQFF	.	TRBV9	TRBJ2-1	.
TGCGCCAGCAGCTTGGGACAGGGGCTGTTCGCTTTCTTT	CASSLGQGLFAFF	TRBD1	TRBV5-1	TRBJ1-1	.
TGTGCCAGCAGCCTCCCACAGGGGGTGAACACTGAAGCTTTCTTT	CASSLPQGVNTEAFF	TRBD1	TRBV6-1	TRBJ1-1	few
TGTGCCAGCAGCTTGGAGAACAGGGAGAACACTGAAGCTTTCTTT	CASSLENRENTEAFF	.	TRBV5-4	TRBJ1-1	.
TGTGCCTGGACACGAGGAATGAACACTGAAGCTTTCTTT	CAWTRGMNTEAFF	.	TRBV5-4	TRBJ1-1	.
TGTGCCAGCAGACTCAAAGACAGGGGCAACGGGCCCCAGCATTTT	CASRLKDRGNGPQHF	TRBD1	TRBV27	TRBJ1-5	.
TGTGCCAGCAGCTTAGTGGGCATTGGCGAGCAGTACTTC	CASSLVGIGEQYF	.	TRBV7-9	TRBJ2-7	.
TGTGCCAGCAGTTCACTATCGGGACACCCAAACACTGAAGCTTTCTTT	CASSSLSGHPNTEAFF	.	TRBV27	TRBJ1-1	.
TGTGCCAGCAGCTCTTGGGGTAGGACAGGCGAGCAGTACTTC	CASSSWGRTGEQYF	TRBD1	TRBV28	TRBJ2-7	.
TGTGCCAGCAGTTTGGGGGGGGCCAAAAACATTCAGTACTTC	CASSLGGAKNIQYF	TRBD2	TRBV7-2	TRBJ2-4	.
TGTGCCAGCACCCGTCATAGCGGCTACACCTTC	CASTRHSGYTF	.	TRBV28	TRBJ1-2	.
TGTGCCAGCCGACAGGGTCGCTCTGGAAACACCATATATTTT	CASRQGRSGNTIYF	TRBD1	TRBV5-6	TRBJ1-3	.
TGTGCCAGCAGCACTCGTAGGGGGATGGACACTGAAGCTTTCTTT	CASSTRRGMDTEAFF	.	TRBV28	TRBJ1-1	.
TGTGCCAGCAGGGGACTAGCGGGAGGGTCCGACAAAAACATTCAGTACTTC	CASRGLAGGSDKNIQYF	TRBD2	TRBV2	TRBJ2-4	.
TGCGCCAGCAGCCAAGGACCGGGACTAGCGGGGGGAAACACCGGGGAGCTGTTTTTT	CASSQGPGLAGGNTGELFF	TRBD2	TRBV4-1	TRBJ2-2	.
TGTGCCAGCAGATCCGGGACAGCTACCTACGAGCAGTACTTC	CASRSGTATYEQYF	TRBD1	TRBV6-6	TRBJ2-7	.
TGTGCCAGCCATGTCCAGGGGGCTAGTGGCTACACCTTC	CASHVQGASGYTF	TRBD1	TRBV28	TRBJ1-2	.
TGTGCCAGCAGCCTATTGGGACTAACCTACGAGCAGTACTTC	CASSLLGLTYEQYF	TRBD2	TRBV11-2	TRBJ2-7	.
TGTGCCAGCAGCTTCGAGGAGGGCTACGAGCAGTACTTC	CASSFEEGYEQYF	.	TRBV11-1	TRBJ2-7	.
TGTGCCAGCAGTTACTCCTCGCAGACCTACGAGCAGTACTTC	CASSYSSQTYEQYF	.	TRBV6-5	TRBJ2-7	.
TGTGCCACCTCCAGACCATCCGGGTTAAATAATTCACCCCTCCACTTT	CATSRPSGLNNSPLHF	.	TRBV27	TRBJ1-6	.
TGTGCCAGCAGCGTAGGGCAGGATACTAATGAAAAACTGTTTTTT	CASSVGQDTNEKLFF	.	TRBV9	TRBJ1-4	.
TGTGCCAGCAGTTTATCCGACAGGGATGCTTTCTTT	CASSLSDRDAFF	TRBD1	TRBV28	TRBJ1-1	few
TGTGCCAGCACCATGACTAGCGGGGGCAATGAGCAGTTCTTC	CASTMTSGGNEQFF	TRBD2	TRBV6-1	TRBJ2-1	.
TGTGCCAGCAGCCAAGGGCTGGGACAGGGGAATTTTCGCAATCAGCCCCAGCATTTT	CASSQGLGQGNFRNQPQHF	TRBD1	TRBV4-2	TRBJ1-5	.
TGTGCCAGCAGTGAGGGGGCGCGGGGGGGCACCGGGGAGCTGTTTTTT	CASSEGARGGTGELFF	TRBD2	TRBV2	TRBJ2-2	.
TGTGCCAGCAGTGAAATGCAGGGTGGGAACATTCAGTACTTC	CASSEMQGGNIQYF	.	TRBV2	TRBJ2-4	.
TGTGCCAGCAGTTTAGTAGCGGGAATAATAGAGACCCAGTACTTC	CASSLVAGIIETQYF	TRBD2	TRBV28	TRBJ2-5	.
TGTGCCAGCAGCATACAGGGGAACACTGAAGCTTTCTTT	CASSIQGNTEAFF	.	TRBV5-4	TRBJ1-1	.
TGCGCCAGCAGATACCGGAGGGCAGGGAGAGGAGAGACCCAGTACTTC	CASRYRRAGRGETQYF	.	TRBV5-1	TRBJ2-5	.
TGTGCCAGCACTCGGACAGGGCACGCAGAGACCCAGTACTTC	CASTRTGHAETQYF	TRBD1	TRBV6-5	TRBJ2-5	.
TGCGCCAGCCTAGGGGGGGGGTCAAGCTCCTACAATGAGCAGTTCTTC	CASLGGGSSSYNEQFF	.	TRBV10-1	TRBJ2-1	.
TGTGCCAGCAGCTTACGACGGAATCCAGCGGGGGAGACCCAGTACTTC	CASSLRRNPAGETQYF	TRBD2	TRBV7-9	TRBJ2-5	.
TGTGCCAGCAGCTACAGGCTATATGGCTACACCTTC	CASSYRLYGYTF	.	TRBV28	TRBJ1-2	.
TGTGCCAGCAGCTTGCCAGGGGACAGGCAAGAGACCCAGTACTTC	CASSLPGDRQETQYF	TRBD1	TRBV5-4	TRBJ2-5	.
TGTGCCAGCAGCTTCGAGCTAACTTACACCGGGGAGCTGTTTTTT	CASSFELTYTGELFF	.	TRBV7-9	TRBJ2-2	.
TGTGCCAGCTCACCACCGTACACTAGCGGTAGCACAGATACGCAGTATTTT	CASSPPYTSGSTDTQYF	TRBD2	TRBV18	TRBJ2-3	.
TGTGCCATCAGTGACAGAAACACTGAAGCTTTCTTT	CAISDRNTEAFF	.	TRBV10-3	TRBJ1-1	.
TGTGCCAGCAGCCAAGATATTCCGATTCGTAGGCTAGCGGGCACCTCTGGAAATGAGCAGTTCTTC	CASSQDIPIRRLAGTSGNEQFF	TRBD2	TRBV14	TRBJ2-1	.
TGTGCCAGCAGCGTAGCCCCAACAGGATGGTCGGAAGGCTACACCTTC	CASSVAPTGWSEGYTF	.	TRBV9	TRBJ1-2	.